These T cell receptor beta chains were read from a single sample in a study of T cells in localized non-small cell lung cancer. Clones were sequenced by immunoSEQ multiplex PCR, and TCRdb holds only the in-frame ones, with some missing. The repertoire includes under 20,000 clones, about 91% of them detected once, and about 8% sits in the top ten. The specimen comprised peripheral blood, sampled before any cancer treatment. These receptors came from a man aged 40-75 years with stage I lung adenocarcinoma. CDR3s include the opening cysteine and the closing phenylalanine or tryptophan. D genes are given only for firm matches. Size is omitted from some rows. Given values are once, few, many or a class for expanded clones.

CASSPTEVGYPEAFF	TGTGCCAGCAGTCCCACGGAGGTGGGGTACCCTGAAGCTTTCTTT	TRBV27	TRBJ1-1	.	.	15
CASSPGTSFYNEQFF	TGTGCCAGCAGTCCCGGGACTAGCTTCTACAATGAGCAGTTCTTC	TRBV2	TRBJ2-1	.	TRBD2	15
CASSSPATNEKLFF	TGTGCCAGCAGCAGCCCTGCAACTAATGAAAAACTGTTTTTT	TRBV5-4	TRBJ1-4	.	.	14
CASSGSAEAFF	TGCGCCAGCAGTGGGTCCGCGGAAGCTTTCTTT	TRBV10-2	TRBJ1-1	.	.	11
CASTGTGYGYTF	TGTGCCAGCACCGGGACAGGGTATGGCTACACCTTC	TRBV25-1	TRBJ1-2	.	TRBD1	12
CASSYEDRVMFEQYF	TGCGCCAGCAGCTACGAAGACAGGGTCATGTTCGAGCAGTACTTC	TRBV5-1	TRBJ2-7	.	TRBD1	15
CASSVGGQSSYEQYF	TGTGCCAGCAGCGTAGGGGGACAGAGCTCCTACGAGCAGTACTTC	TRBV9	TRBJ2-7	.	TRBD1	15
CASSLAGSDTDTQYF	TGTGCCAGCAGCTTAGCGGGTAGCGACACAGATACGCAGTATTTT	TRBV7-2	TRBJ2-3	.	.	15
CASSDSESTGELFF	TGTGCCAGCAGTGACTCCGAATCAACCGGGGAGCTGTTTTTT	TRBV6-4	TRBJ2-2	.	.	14
CASRSPPGQGDSGANVLTF	TGTGCCAGCAGATCTCCCCCGGGACAGGGGGACTCTGGGGCCAACGTCCTGACTTTC	TRBV28	TRBJ2-6	once	TRBD1	19
CASSQAGAGYGEQYF	TGTGCCAGCAGCCAAGCGGGGGCCGGGTATGGCGAGCAGTACTTC	TRBV28	TRBJ2-7	few	TRBD2	15
CASSYSREGQPQHF	TGTGCCAGCAGTTATTCCCGGGAGGGACAGCCCCAGCATTTT	TRBV6-5	TRBJ1-5	once	.	14
CAWGQGASGALLYEQYF	TGTGCCTGGGGGCAGGGGGCCTCAGGGGCACTATTATACGAGCAGTACTTC	TRBV30	TRBJ2-7	.	TRBD1	17
CASSEARTASYGYTF	TGTGCCAGCAGTGAAGCCCGGACAGCGTCATATGGCTACACCTTC	TRBV6-1	TRBJ1-2	.	.	15
CASSLVGGDTQYF	TGTGCCAGCAGCTTGGTAGGGGGAGATACGCAGTATTTT	TRBV5-4	TRBJ2-3	.	.	13
CASSQEGQPSSYEQYF	TGTGCCAGCAGCCAAGAAGGACAGCCGAGCTCCTACGAGCAGTACTTC	TRBV4-2	TRBJ2-7	.	.	16
CSARDNGYTF	TGCAGTGCTAGAGATAATGGCTACACCTTC	TRBV20-1	TRBJ1-2	.	.	10
CASGADRGRRDTQYF	TGTGCTAGTGGAGCGGACAGGGGGCGCCGAGATACGCAGTATTTT	TRBV12-5	TRBJ2-3	.	TRBD1	15
CASSLVGRDGYTF	TGTGCCAGCAGCTTAGTTGGTAGGGATGGCTACACCTTC	TRBV11-2	TRBJ1-2	once	.	13
CASSLTGQGDYGYTF	TGTGCCAGCAGCTTGACCGGACAGGGTGACTATGGCTACACCTTC	TRBV7-2	TRBJ1-2	.	TRBD1	15